This is a list of T cell receptor beta chains from one sample in a study of blood T cell repertoires in COVID-19. The assay was immunoSEQ multiplex PCR, and TCRdb's table has in-frame clones only and misses some. This sample has around 260,000 clones, with about nine tenths found just once. Sequencing used peripheral blood. Receptor source: a man in his 60s who had recovered from COVID-19. Each CDR3 is given with its conserved first and last residue. The D gene is left open where the match is weak. Some rows have no size entry. The others give once, few or many, or a class for an expanded clone.

v_gene: TRBV19; abundance: NA; j_gene: TRBJ2-5; d_gene: NA; CDR3nt: TGTGCCAGTAGTACCCCGGGTATAGGGGAAGAGACCCAGTACTTC; CDR3aa: CASSTPGIGEETQYF
v_gene: TRBV6-5; abundance: NA; j_gene: TRBJ2-2; d_gene: NA; CDR3nt: TGTGCCAGCAGTTACTCTCCGGCAGGGAACACCGGGGAGCTGTTTTTT; CDR3aa: CASSYSPAGNTGELFF
v_gene: TRBV6-5; abundance: NA; j_gene: TRBJ1-1; d_gene: TRBD1; CDR3nt: TGTGCCAGCAACCAAGACAGGGTAGGAACTGAAGCTTTCTTT; CDR3aa: CASNQDRVGTEAFF
v_gene: TRBV7-7; abundance: NA; j_gene: TRBJ1-1; d_gene: NA; CDR3nt: TGTGCCAGCAGCGCCGACCGGAGCACTGAAGCTTTCTTT; CDR3aa: CASSADRSTEAFF
v_gene: TRBV29-1; abundance: NA; j_gene: TRBJ1-2; d_gene: TRBD1; CDR3nt: TGCAGCGTTGTGCAAGTTCCCGGGACAGGGGGCGAACTAGAGTTTGGCTACACCTTC; CDR3aa: CSVVQVPGTGGELEFGYTF
v_gene: TRBV6-1; abundance: NA; j_gene: TRBJ2-7; d_gene: NA; CDR3nt: TGTGCCAGCAGTGACCCCGCAGGGTCCTCCTACGAGCAGTACTTC; CDR3aa: CASSDPAGSSYEQYF
v_gene: TRBV7-2; abundance: NA; j_gene: TRBJ1-3; d_gene: NA; CDR3nt: TGTGCCAGCAGCTACGGGGGGGACACCATATATTTT; CDR3aa: CASSYGGDTIYF
v_gene: TRBV29-1; abundance: NA; j_gene: TRBJ2-2; d_gene: NA; CDR3nt: TGCAGCGCCGGGACTGGGAACACCGGGGAGCTGTTTTTT; CDR3aa: CSAGTGNTGELFF
v_gene: TRBV6-5; abundance: NA; j_gene: TRBJ2-2; d_gene: NA; CDR3nt: TGTGCCAGCGGTCTCAGGGGCGGGTACGGCGGGGAGCTGTTTTTT; CDR3aa: CASGLRGGYGGELFF
v_gene: TRBV11-2; abundance: NA; j_gene: TRBJ1-5; d_gene: NA; CDR3nt: TGTGCCAGCAGCTTGGAGGGGGGGGCCCAGCATTTT; CDR3aa: CASSLEGGAQHF
v_gene: TRBV5-4; abundance: NA; j_gene: TRBJ2-5; d_gene: TRBD2; CDR3nt: TGTGCCAGCAGCGCGACTAGCGGGGGGTTAGAGACCCAGTACTTC; CDR3aa: CASSATSGGLETQYF
v_gene: TRBV11-2; abundance: NA; j_gene: TRBJ1-2; d_gene: NA; CDR3nt: TGTGCCAGCAGCTTAGGGGGGGGCTATGGCTACACCTTC; CDR3aa: CASSLGGGYGYTF
v_gene: TRBV27; abundance: NA; j_gene: TRBJ2-1; d_gene: NA; CDR3nt: TGTGCCAGCAGTGCCACAGGGAGCTCCTACAATGAGCAGTTCTTC; CDR3aa: CASSATGSSYNEQFF
v_gene: TRBV5-1; abundance: NA; j_gene: TRBJ1-4; d_gene: NA; CDR3nt: TGCGCCAGCAGCTTGAGGGGGTTAGACGAAAAACTGTTTTTT; CDR3aa: CASSLRGLDEKLFF
v_gene: TRBV19; abundance: NA; j_gene: TRBJ1-6; d_gene: TRBD1; CDR3nt: TGTGCCAGTAGTATAAGGGACAGCTATAATTCACCCCTCCACTTT; CDR3aa: CASSIRDSYNSPLHF
v_gene: TRBV24-1; abundance: few; j_gene: TRBJ2-7; d_gene: TRBD1; CDR3nt: TGTGCCACCCGGAGTCGGACAGGCGAAGAGCAGTACTTC; CDR3aa: CATRSRTGEEQYF
v_gene: TRBV11-3; abundance: NA; j_gene: TRBJ1-3; d_gene: TRBD1; CDR3nt: TGTGCCAGCAGCTTGGGGACAGAAAACACCATATATTTT; CDR3aa: CASSLGTENTIYF
v_gene: TRBV9; abundance: NA; j_gene: TRBJ2-1; d_gene: TRBD2; CDR3nt: TGTGCCAGCAGTCTAGGGACTAGCGGGGGGAGTCCCTACAATGAGCAGTTCTTC; CDR3aa: CASSLGTSGGSPYNEQFF
v_gene: TRBV11-2; abundance: NA; j_gene: TRBJ2-2; d_gene: NA; CDR3nt: TGTGCCAGCAGCTTATGGGGCAGGGCGAACACCGGGGAGCTGTTTTTT; CDR3aa: CASSLWGRANTGELFF
v_gene: TRBV7-8; abundance: NA; j_gene: TRBJ2-7; d_gene: NA; CDR3nt: TGTGCCAGCAGCTTAGTGCCTAGGAGTAGGTCCTACGAGCAGTACTTC; CDR3aa: CASSLVPRSRSYEQYF
v_gene: TRBV7-6; abundance: NA; j_gene: TRBJ2-1; d_gene: NA; CDR3nt: TGTGCCAGCAGCTTATCTACAGGGCAGTTCTTC; CDR3aa: CASSLSTGQFF
v_gene: TRBV12-5; abundance: NA; j_gene: TRBJ2-2; d_gene: TRBD2; CDR3nt: TGTGCTAGTGGTTTGGTATTGGGACTAGCGTATAACGGGGAGCTGTTTTTT; CDR3aa: CASGLVLGLAYNGELFF